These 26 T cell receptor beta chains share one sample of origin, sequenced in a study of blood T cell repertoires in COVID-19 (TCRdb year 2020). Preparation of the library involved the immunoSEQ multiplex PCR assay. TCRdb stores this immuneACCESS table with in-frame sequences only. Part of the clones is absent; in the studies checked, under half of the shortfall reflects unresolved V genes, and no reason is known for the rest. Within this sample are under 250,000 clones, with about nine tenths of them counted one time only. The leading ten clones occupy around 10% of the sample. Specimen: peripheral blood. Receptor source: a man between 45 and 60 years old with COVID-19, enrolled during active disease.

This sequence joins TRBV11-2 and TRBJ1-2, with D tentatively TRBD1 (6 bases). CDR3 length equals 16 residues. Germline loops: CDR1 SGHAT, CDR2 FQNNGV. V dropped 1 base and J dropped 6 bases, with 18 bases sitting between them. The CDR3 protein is CASSLAGGGRGDGYTF. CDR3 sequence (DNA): TGTGCCAGCAGCTTAGCGGGAGGGGGGCGCGGTGATGGCTACACCTTC.

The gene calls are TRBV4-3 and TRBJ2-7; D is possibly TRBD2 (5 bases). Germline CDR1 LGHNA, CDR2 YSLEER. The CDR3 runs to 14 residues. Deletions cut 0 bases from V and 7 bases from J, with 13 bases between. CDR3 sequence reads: CASSQDRAGGEQYF. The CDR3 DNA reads TGCGCCAGCAGCCAAGATAGGGCGGGTGGGGAGCAGTACTTC.

The CDR3 spells CASSQGTGGLYEQYF. The CDR3 nucleotides read TGCGCCAGCAGCCAAGGGACAGGGGGCCTGTACGAGCAGTACTTC. The V call is TRBV4-3, the J call TRBJ2-7; TRBD1 agrees at 11 bases. Germline loops: CDR1 LGHNA, CDR2 YSLEER. The V gene end was trimmed by 1 base and the J gene end by 4 bases; junction bases not matched to a gene: 3. The CDR3 is 15 amino acids.

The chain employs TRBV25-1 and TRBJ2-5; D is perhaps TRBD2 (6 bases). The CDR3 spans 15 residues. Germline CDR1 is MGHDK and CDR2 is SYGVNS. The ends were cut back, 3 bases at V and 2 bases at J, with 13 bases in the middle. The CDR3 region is CASSELGTSQETQYF. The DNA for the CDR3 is TGTGCCAGCAGTGAGTTAGGGACTTCGCAAGAGACCCAGTACTTC.

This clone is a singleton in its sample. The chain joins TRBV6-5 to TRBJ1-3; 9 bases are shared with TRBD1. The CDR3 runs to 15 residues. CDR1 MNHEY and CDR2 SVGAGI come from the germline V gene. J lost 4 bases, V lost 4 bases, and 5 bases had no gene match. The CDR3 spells CASSSRQGVGNTIYF. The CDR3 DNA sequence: TGTGCCAGCAGTTCGAGACAGGGGGTCGGAAACACCATATATTTT.

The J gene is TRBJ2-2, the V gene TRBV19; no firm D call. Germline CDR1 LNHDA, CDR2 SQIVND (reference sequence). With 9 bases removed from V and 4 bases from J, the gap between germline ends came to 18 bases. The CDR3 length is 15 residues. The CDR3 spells CASRASQSGTGELFF. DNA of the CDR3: TGTGCCAGCCGCGCCTCCCAGTCGGGCACCGGGGAGCTGTTTTTT.

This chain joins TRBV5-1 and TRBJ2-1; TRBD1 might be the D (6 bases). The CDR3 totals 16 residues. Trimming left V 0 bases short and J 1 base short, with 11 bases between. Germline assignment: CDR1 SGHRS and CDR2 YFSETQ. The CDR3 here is CASSLVGRGSYNEQFF. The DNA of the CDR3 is TGCGCCAGCAGCTTGGTAGGCAGGGGATCCTACAATGAGCAGTTCTTC.

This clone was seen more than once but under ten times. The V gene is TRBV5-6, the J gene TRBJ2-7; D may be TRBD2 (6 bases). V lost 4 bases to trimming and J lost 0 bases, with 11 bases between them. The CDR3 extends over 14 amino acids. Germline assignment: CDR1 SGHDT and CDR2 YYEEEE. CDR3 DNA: TGTGCCAGCAGCCGGGGGAGCGTCTCCTACGAGCAGTACTTC. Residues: CASSRGSVSYEQYF.

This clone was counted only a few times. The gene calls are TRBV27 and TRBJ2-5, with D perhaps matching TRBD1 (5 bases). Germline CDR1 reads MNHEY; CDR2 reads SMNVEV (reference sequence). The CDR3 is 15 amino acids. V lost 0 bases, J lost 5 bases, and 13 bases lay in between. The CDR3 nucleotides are TGTGCCAGCAGTTTATCTGGCCAGGGCGCGGAGACCCAGTACTTC. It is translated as CASSLSGQGAETQYF.

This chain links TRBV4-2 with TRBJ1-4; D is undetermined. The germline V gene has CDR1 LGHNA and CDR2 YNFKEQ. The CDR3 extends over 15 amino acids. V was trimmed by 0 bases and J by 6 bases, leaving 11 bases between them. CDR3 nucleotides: TGTGCCAGCAGCCAAGATCCCGGGGAGGATGAAAAACTGTTTTTT. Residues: CASSQDPGEDEKLFF.

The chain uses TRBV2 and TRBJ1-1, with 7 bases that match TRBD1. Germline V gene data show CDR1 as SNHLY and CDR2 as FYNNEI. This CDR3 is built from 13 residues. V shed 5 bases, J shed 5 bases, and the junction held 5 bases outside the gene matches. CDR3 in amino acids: CASSTRGWTEAFF. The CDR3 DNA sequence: TGTGCCAGCAGTACCAGGGGGTGGACTGAAGCTTTCTTT. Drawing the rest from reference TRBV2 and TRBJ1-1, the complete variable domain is EPEVTQTPSHQVTQMGQEVILRCVPISNHLYFYWYRQILGQKVEFLVSFYNNEISEKSEIFDDQFSVERPDGSNFTLKIRSTKLEDSAMYFCASSTRGWTEAFFGQGTRLTVV.

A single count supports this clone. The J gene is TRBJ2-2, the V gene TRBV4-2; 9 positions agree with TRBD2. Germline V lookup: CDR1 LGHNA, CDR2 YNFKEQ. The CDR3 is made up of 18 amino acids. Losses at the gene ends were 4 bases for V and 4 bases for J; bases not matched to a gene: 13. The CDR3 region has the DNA TGTGCCAGCAGCCCATTGATAGCGGGAGTGACGACCACCGGGGAGCTGTTTTTT. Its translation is CASSPLIAGVTTTGELFF.

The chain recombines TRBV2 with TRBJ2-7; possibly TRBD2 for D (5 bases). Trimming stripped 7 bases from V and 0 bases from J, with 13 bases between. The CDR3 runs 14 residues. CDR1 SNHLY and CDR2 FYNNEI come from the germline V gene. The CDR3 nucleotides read TGTGCCAGCACCAGAGGAGGCAGCTCCTACGAGCAGTACTTC. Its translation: CASTRGGSSYEQYF.

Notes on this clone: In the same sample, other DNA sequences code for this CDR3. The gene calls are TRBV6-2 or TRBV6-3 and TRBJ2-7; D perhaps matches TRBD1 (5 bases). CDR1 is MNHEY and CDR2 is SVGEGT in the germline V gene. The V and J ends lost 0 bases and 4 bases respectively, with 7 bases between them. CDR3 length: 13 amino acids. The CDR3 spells CASSYSTGYEQYF. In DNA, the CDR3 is TGTGCCAGCAGTTACTCCACAGGTTACGAGCAGTACTTC.

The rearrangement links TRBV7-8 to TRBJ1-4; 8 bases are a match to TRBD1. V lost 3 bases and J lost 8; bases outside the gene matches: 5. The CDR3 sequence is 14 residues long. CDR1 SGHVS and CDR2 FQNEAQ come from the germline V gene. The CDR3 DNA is TGTGCCAGCAGCTTTGCACAGGGGGGGGAAAAACTGTTTTTT. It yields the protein CASSFAQGGEKLFF.

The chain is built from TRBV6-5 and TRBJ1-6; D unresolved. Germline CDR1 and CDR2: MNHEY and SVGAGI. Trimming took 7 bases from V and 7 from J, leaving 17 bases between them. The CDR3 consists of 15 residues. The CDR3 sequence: CASNQLQSPNSPLHF. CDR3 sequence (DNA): TGTGCCAGCAACCAGCTACAGAGTCCCAATTCACCCCTCCACTTT.

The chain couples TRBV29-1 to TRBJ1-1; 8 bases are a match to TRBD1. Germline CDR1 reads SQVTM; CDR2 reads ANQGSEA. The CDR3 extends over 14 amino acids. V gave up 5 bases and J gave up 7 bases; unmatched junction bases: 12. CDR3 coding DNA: TGCAGCGTTAGACCGGGACAGGTGATTAATGAAGCTTTCTTT. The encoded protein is CSVRPGQVINEAFF.

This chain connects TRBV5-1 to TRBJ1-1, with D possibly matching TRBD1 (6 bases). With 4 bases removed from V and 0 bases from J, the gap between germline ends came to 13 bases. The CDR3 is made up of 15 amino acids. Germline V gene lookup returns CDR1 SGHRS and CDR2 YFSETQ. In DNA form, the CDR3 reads TGCGCCAGCAGCACAGGGACATCTATGAACACTGAAGCTTTCTTT. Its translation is CASSTGTSMNTEAFF. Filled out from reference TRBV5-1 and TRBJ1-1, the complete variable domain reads KAGVTQTPRYLIKTRGQQVTLSCSPISGHRSVSWYQQTPGQGLQFLFEYFSETQRNKGNFPGRFSGRQFSNSRSEMNVSTLELGDSALYLCASSTGTSMNTEAFFGQGTRLTVV.

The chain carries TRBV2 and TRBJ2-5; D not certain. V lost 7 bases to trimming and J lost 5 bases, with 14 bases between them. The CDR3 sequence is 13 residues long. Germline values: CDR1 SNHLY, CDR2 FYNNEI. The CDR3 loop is CASKLSSEETQYF. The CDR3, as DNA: TGTGCCAGCAAATTGAGTTCGGAGGAGACCCAGTACTTC. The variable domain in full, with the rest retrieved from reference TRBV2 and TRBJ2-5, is EPEVTQTPSHQVTQMGQEVILRCVPISNHLYFYWYRQILGQKVEFLVSFYNNEISEKSEIFDDQFSVERPDGSNFTLKIRSTKLEDSAMYFCASKLSSEETQYFGPGTRLLVL.

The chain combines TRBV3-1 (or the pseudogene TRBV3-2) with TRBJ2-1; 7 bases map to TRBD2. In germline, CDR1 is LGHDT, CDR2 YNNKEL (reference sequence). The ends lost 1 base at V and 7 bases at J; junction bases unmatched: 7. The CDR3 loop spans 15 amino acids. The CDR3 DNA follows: TGTGCCAGCAGCCAAGTGGCGGGAGCTGGAAATGAGCAGTTCTTC. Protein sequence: CASSQVAGAGNEQFF.

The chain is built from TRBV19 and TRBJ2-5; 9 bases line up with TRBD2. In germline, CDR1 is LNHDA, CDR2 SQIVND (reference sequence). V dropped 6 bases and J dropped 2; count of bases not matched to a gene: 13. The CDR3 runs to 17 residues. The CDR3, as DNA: TGTGCCAGTAGCCCACTCGCGGGGGGGACTATACAAGAGACCCAGTACTTC. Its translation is CASSPLAGGTIQETQYF.

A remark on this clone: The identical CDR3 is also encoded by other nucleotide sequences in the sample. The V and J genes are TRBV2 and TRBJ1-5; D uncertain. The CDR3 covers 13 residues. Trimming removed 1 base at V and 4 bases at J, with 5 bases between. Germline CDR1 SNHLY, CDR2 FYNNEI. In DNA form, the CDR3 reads TGTGCCAGCAGTGAAGGGGAGAATCAGCCCCAGCATTTT. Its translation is CASSEGENQPQHF.

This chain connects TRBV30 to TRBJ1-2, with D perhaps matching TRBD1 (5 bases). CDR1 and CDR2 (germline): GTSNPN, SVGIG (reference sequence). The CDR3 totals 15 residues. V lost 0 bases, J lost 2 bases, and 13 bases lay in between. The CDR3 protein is CAWSVGGSGNYGYTF. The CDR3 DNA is TGTGCCTGGAGTGTGGGGGGGTCAGGAAACTATGGCTACACCTTC.

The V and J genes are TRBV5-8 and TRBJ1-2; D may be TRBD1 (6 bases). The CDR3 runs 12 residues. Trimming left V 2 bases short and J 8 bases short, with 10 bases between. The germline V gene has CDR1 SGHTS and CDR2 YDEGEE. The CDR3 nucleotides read TGTGCCAGCAGCTTAAACAGGGCCGGCTACACCTTC. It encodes CASSLNRAGYTF.

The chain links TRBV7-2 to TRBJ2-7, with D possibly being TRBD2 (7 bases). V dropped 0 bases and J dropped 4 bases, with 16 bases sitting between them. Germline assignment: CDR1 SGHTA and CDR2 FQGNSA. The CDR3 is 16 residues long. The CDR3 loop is CASSLAIGGGGYEQYF. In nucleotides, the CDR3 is TGTGCCAGCAGCTTAGCGATAGGGGGAGGGGGATACGAGCAGTACTTC.

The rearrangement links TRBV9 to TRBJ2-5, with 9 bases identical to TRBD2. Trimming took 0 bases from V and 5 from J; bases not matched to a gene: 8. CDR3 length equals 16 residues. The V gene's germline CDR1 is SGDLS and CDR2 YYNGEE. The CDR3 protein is CASSVGLVAGEETQYF. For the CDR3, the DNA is TGTGCCAGCAGCGTAGGATTGGTAGCGGGAGAGGAGACCCAGTACTTC.